The sequence of this T cell receptor (beta chain) was determined in a study of post-analysis software for immune sequencing data (dated by TCRdb to 2015 to 2017). In terms of the full investigation: The recorded disease courses included relapsing-remitting, secondary progressive and progressive-relapsing multiple sclerosis, and some patients had no subtype annotation. The patient repertoires were set against about 12 previously published healthy control repertoires from donors whose ages ranged from 6 to 25 years. A subset of samples was prepared in parallel using single-end sample barcoding, then pooled and co-amplified after Illumina adapter ligation.

Libraries were prepared through PCR. Reads for this sample came from an Illumina HiSeq 2500. To reduce PCR and sequencing biases, unique molecular identifiers were incorporated into the TCR beta cDNA libraries. Per 1 to 10 million input T cells, approximately 500,000 cDNA molecules were obtained, such that each molecule approximated one T cell. The same protocol used for the earlier healthy control dataset was applied to prepare and sequence the patient libraries. Within a given batch, samples were prepared together, multiplexed and sequenced on the same HiSeq lane. From the authors' description of their analysis: Raw barcoded reads were processed with MIGEC, discarding single-read molecular identifier groups before consensus assembly and CDR3 extraction. VDJtools was used for post-analysis of the clonotype tables, and diversity was normalized by down-sampling every dataset to the size of the smallest sample. In repertoire overlap clustering, CDR3 amino acid sequences, but not nucleotide sequences, were matched to correct batch-related cross-sample contamination. TCRdb passed the public sequencing reads through fastp at Q25 and MiXCR, retaining productive beta sequences. Every entry covers one CDR3 protein and lists the most common genes and DNA from its rows. These V and J calls are TCRdb output, not the study's own analysis. The sample table holds some 690,000 distinct CDR3 sequences, of which 25% to 30% were seen once. The ten largest account for 0.56% of the sample.

The sample holds many counts of this clonotype. Its antigen is not yet known. Per-base quality was not reported, and no clone a single base away is much larger than it. What the authors observed across the whole study: Direct clustering with F measure revealed strong co-clustering of samples prepared in the same batch, which led to a batch-effect correction. Normalized Chao1 diversity was significantly lower in multiple sclerosis patients than controls, suggesting substantial peripheral T-cell clonal expansion. The multiple sclerosis patient group was slightly younger than the control group. Roughly 5 TRBV segments, including TRBV5-6, TRBV5-1 and TRBV20-1, were significantly more frequent in patients than controls.

TCR beta repertoires were profiled from peripheral blood of about a dozen young patients with multiple sclerosis to demonstrate the VDJtools post-analysis software. The patients with multiple sclerosis were children and adolescents between roughly 6 and 17 years of age. Taken from cysteine to phenylalanine, the CDR3 has 12 residues. The DNA shown is the 36-base CDR3, in frame from base 1. CDR1 SQVTM and CDR2 ANQGSEA were looked up in the germline V gene. Unmatched junction bases come to 6, with V trimmed by 8 bases and J by 6 bases. Source material: blood. The TCR was taken from a girl aged 10 to 17 with multiple sclerosis. The chain was built from TRBV29-1 and TRBJ2-7, and 11 bases in between align with TRBD1. The nucleotide sequence is given as TGCAGCTATAGGACAGGGGGCCCCGAGCAGTACTTC. Its amino acids are CSYRTGGPEQYF.